A single sample is the source of the 22 T cell receptor beta chains below, sequenced in a study of blood T cell repertoires in COVID-19. Assay: immunoSEQ multiplex PCR; the TCRdb copy retains only in-frame clones and omits some. Among around 200,000 clones listed, 75% to 90% were seen once. What was sequenced was peripheral blood. The receptor set was obtained from a man aged 25-40 years with acute or convalescent COVID-19.

This sequence joins TRBV4-1 and TRBJ1-4; the D gene is possibly TRBD1 (5 bases). With 1 base removed from V and 0 bases from J, the gap between germline ends came to 12 bases. The CDR3 loop spans 17 amino acids. Germline V gene lookup returns CDR1 MGHRA and CDR2 YSYEKL. This CDR3 is CASSQGGLPATNEKLFF. The DNA of the CDR3 is TGCGCCAGCAGCCAAGGGGGCCTGCCTGCAACTAATGAAAAACTGTTTTTT.

The chain carries TRBV5-6 and TRBJ2-7; 8 bases are shared with TRBD1. The CDR3 consists of 18 residues. Germline V gives CDR1 SGHDT, CDR2 YYEEEE. After removal of 5 bases from V and 0 bases from J, the junction contained 16 bases not matched to a gene. This CDR3 reads CASRPETGGTGPSYEQYF. The CDR3 DNA reads TGTGCCAGCAGACCTGAAACTGGGGGGACAGGTCCCTCCTACGAGCAGTACTTC.

V is TRBV4-1 and J is TRBJ2-1; 14 bases line up with TRBD2. Germline V gene lookup returns CDR1 MGHRA and CDR2 YSYEKL. V shed 3 bases and J 10 bases; nucleotides not matched to a gene: 5. The CDR3 sequence is 15 residues long. The CDR3 spells CASSHRLAGGGEQFF. The CDR3 DNA follows: TGCGCCAGCAGCCACAGACTAGCGGGGGGGGGCGAGCAGTTCTTC.

J is TRBJ1-3 and V is TRBV12-3 or TRBV12-4; D gene unclear. Deletions cut 6 bases from V and 1 base from J, with 4 bases between. This CDR3 spans 12 amino acids. As DNA, the CDR3 is TGTGCCAGCAGCTTTTCTGGAAACACCATATATTTT. As protein: CASSFSGNTIYF.

The chain joins TRBV28 to TRBJ1-5; D is undetermined. The V gene lost 7 bases and the J gene lost 2 bases, with 9 bases spanning the gap. Germline V gene data show CDR1 as MDHEN and CDR2 as SYDVKM. There are 13 residues in the CDR3. CDR3 sequence: CASTWGGNQPQHF. DNA for the CDR3: TGTGCCAGCACCTGGGGAGGCAATCAGCCCCAGCATTTT.

This clone was seen a single time. This rearrangement joins TRBV9 to TRBJ2-3; TRBD2 aligns across 12 bases. Per the germline V gene, CDR1 is SGDLS and CDR2 is YYNGEE. Trimming cost V 3 bases and J 0 bases; bases outside gene matches: 5. The CDR3 has 17 amino acids. The CDR3 is CASSGGLAGRSTDTQYF. The CDR3, as DNA: TGTGCCAGCAGCGGCGGACTAGCGGGGAGGAGCACAGATACGCAGTATTTT.

This sequence joins TRBV10-2 and TRBJ1-1; 7 positions agree with TRBD1. J gave up 1 base and V 10 bases, and 9 bases lay outside the gene matches. The CDR3 has 14 residues. Per the germline V gene, CDR1 is WSHSY and CDR2 is SAAADI. This chain's CDR3 is CATRQGRTNTEAFF. Written as DNA, the CDR3 is TGCGCCACACGACAGGGAAGGACGAACACTGAAGCTTTCTTT.

The gene calls are TRBV19 and TRBJ2-1; a weak D match, TRBD2 (6 bases). There are 12 residues in the CDR3. CDR1 is LNHDA and CDR2 is SQIVND in the germline V gene (reference sequence). With 6 bases removed from V and 9 bases from J, the gap between germline ends came to 12 bases. CDR3 region: CASSMGEVEQFF. CDR3 nucleotides: TGTGCCAGTAGCATGGGGGAGGTTGAGCAGTTCTTC.

This clone was counted only a few times. This chain joins TRBV4-2 and TRBJ1-5; D not resolved. From germline, CDR1 is LGHNA and CDR2 YNFKEQ. CDR3 length equals 14 residues. Trimming took 1 base from V and 0 from J, leaving 4 bases between them. DNA of the CDR3: TGTGCCAGCAGCCAAGCGAGTAGCAATCAGCCCCAGCATTTT. Translating it yields CASSQASSNQPQHF.

The rearrangement joins TRBV10-3 to TRBJ1-2; TRBD1 agrees at 9 bases. The CDR3 has 12 amino acids. Trimming removed 5 bases from V and 11 bases from J; junction bases left unmatched: 6. Germline V CDR1 and CDR2: ENHRY, SYGVKD. The CDR3 here is CAISQGQGSYTF. Here the CDR3 DNA reads TGTGCCATCAGTCAAGGACAGGGGAGTTACACCTTC.

This clone was picked up one time. V usage is TRBV11-3 and J usage is TRBJ2-1; possible D gene TRBD2, 6 bases. The V end lost 0 bases, the J end lost 2 bases, and 8 bases lay between the germline ends. The V gene's germline CDR1 is SGHNT and CDR2 YENEEA. The CDR3 extends over 15 amino acids. The CDR3 reads CASSLEGGTYNEQFF. DNA for the CDR3: TGTGCCAGCAGCTTAGAGGGGGGAACCTACAATGAGCAGTTCTTC.

The chain joins TRBV3-1 (or the pseudogene TRBV3-2) to TRBJ1-6, with D possibly matching TRBD1 (5 bases). Germline V gene data show CDR1 as LGHDT and CDR2 as YNNKEL (reference sequence). The CDR3 loop spans 15 amino acids. The V and J ends lost 1 base and 10 bases respectively, with 14 bases between them. The CDR3 coding sequence is TGTGCCAGCAGCCAAGGTAGGGGCGGATCCTCACCCCTCCACTTT. It specifies CASSQGRGGSSPLHF.

With respect to this clone: Its ends do not fully match the called genes, so a read error is possible. This chain joins TRBV6-5 and TRBJ1-2; D gene uncertain. CDR3 size: 13 residues. Germline V gives CDR1 MNHEY, CDR2 SVGAGI. The CDR3 bases are TGTGCCAGCACTAAGGGCGGGAGCTATGACTACACCTTC. Protein sequence: CASTKGGSYDYTF.

V is TRBV5-1 and J is TRBJ1-2; possibly TRBD1 for D (6 bases). This CDR3 spans 16 amino acids. Germline CDR1 SGHRS, CDR2 YFSETQ. Trimming took off 4 bases at V and 2 bases at J, with 18 bases between the two ends. The CDR3 is CASSHSSLDSNYGYTF. The CDR3, as DNA: TGCGCCAGCAGCCACTCTTCCCTGGACAGCAACTATGGCTACACCTTC.

The chain combines TRBV27 with TRBJ2-7; maybe TRBD1 (6 bases). The V end was cut by 0 bases, the J end by 2 bases, with 11 bases between. Germline CDR1 reads MNHEY; CDR2 reads SMNVEV (reference sequence). CDR3 size: 15 residues. The chain's CDR3 is CASSLSRGGPYEQYF. The CDR3 nucleotides are TGTGCCAGCAGTTTATCCAGGGGTGGGCCCTACGAGCAGTACTTC.

This chain joins TRBV5-1 and TRBJ2-2, with 7 bases lining up with TRBD2. The V segment lost 1 base and the J segment 2 bases; nucleotides outside the gene matches: 5. The CDR3 sequence is 16 residues long. Germline-derived CDR1 and CDR2 are SGHRS and YFSETQ. DNA of the CDR3: TGCGCCAGCAGCTTGTTGCGGGAGAGCAACACCGGGGAGCTGTTTTTT. It encodes CASSLLRESNTGELFF.

The CDR3 coding sequence is TGTGCCAGCAGTGAAGGGGGCGGGAAAAGGGGAGCTTTCTTT. Amino acids: CASSEGGGKRGAFF. The chain couples TRBV28 to TRBJ1-1; the match to TRBD1 covers 7 bases. CDR1 is MDHEN and CDR2 is SYDVKM in the germline V gene. The CDR3 is made up of 14 amino acids. J lost 10 bases, V lost 5 bases, and 13 bases had no gene match. Complete variable domain (other parts from reference TRBV28 and TRBJ1-1): DVKVTQSSRYLVKRTGEKVFLECVQDMDHENMFWYRQDPGLGLRLIYFSYDVKMKEKGDIPEGYSVSREKKERFSLILESASTNQTSMYLCASSEGGGKRGAFFGQGTRLTVV.

The rearrangement links TRBV7-9 to TRBJ2-2; 8 bases map to TRBD1. Losses at the gene ends were 5 bases for V and 2 bases for J; bases not matched to a gene: 7. CDR3 length equals 16 residues. CDR1 SEHNR and CDR2 FQNEAQ come from the germline V gene (reference sequence). The CDR3 here is CASSQTGVVNTGELFF. Written as DNA, the CDR3 is TGTGCCAGCAGCCAGACAGGGGTCGTCAACACCGGGGAGCTGTTTTTT.

The chain is built from TRBV5-1 and TRBJ2-1; D possibly corresponds to TRBD2 (6 bases). The germline gives CDR1 SGHRS, CDR2 YFSETQ. With 0 bases removed from V and 4 bases from J, the gap between germline ends came to 8 bases. The CDR3 has 14 residues. The CDR3 nucleotides read TGCGCCAGCAGCTTGGGTGGGAGGTACAATGAGCAGTTCTTC. This gives the protein CASSLGGRYNEQFF.

In this sample, this clone turned up once. The CDR3 loop reads CASQGLGDTQYF. The CDR3 coding sequence is TGTGCCAGCCAGGGGCTGGGAGATACGCAGTATTTT. The chain employs TRBV28 and TRBJ2-3; maybe TRBD1 (6 bases). The length of the CDR3 is 12 residues. CDR1 is MDHEN and CDR2 is SYDVKM in the germline V gene. V was shortened by 8 bases and J by 5 bases, with 11 bases between the two germline ends.

This clone came up a few times. The chain is built from TRBV3-1 (or the pseudogene TRBV3-2) and TRBJ1-2, with 8 nucleotides matching TRBD1. The CDR3 is made up of 15 amino acids. V shed 5 bases, J shed 4 bases, and the junction held 9 bases outside the gene matches. Germline CDR1 reads LGHDT; CDR2 reads YNNKEL (reference sequence). CDR3 amino acids: CASSSSGTGSYGYTF. As DNA, the CDR3 is TGTGCCAGCAGCTCAAGCGGGACAGGTAGCTATGGCTACACCTTC.

The chain joins TRBV3-1 (or the pseudogene TRBV3-2) to TRBJ2-7; D is possibly TRBD1 (5 bases). V was clipped by 4 bases and J by 1 base, with 17 bases between them. The CDR3 sequence is 16 residues long. Per the germline V gene, CDR1 is LGHDT and CDR2 is YNNKEL (reference sequence). In DNA form, the CDR3 reads TGTGCCAGCAGCCGGGGCTACCGAACCTCTTCCTACGAGCAGTACTTC. It yields the protein CASSRGYRTSSYEQYF.